The T cell receptor beta chain under discussion was sequenced for a study of CD8+ T cells in alopecia areata. Following extraction, RNA underwent reverse transcription to cDNA, which served as the sequencing template. Profiled with immunoSEQ multiplex PCR; TCRdb holds only in-frame clones, not every one. The repertoire consists of 150,000 to 200,000 clones, with about three fifths occurring once and the leading ten covering 1.3%. CDR1 MDHEN and CDR2 SYDVKM come from the germline V gene. This CDR3 has 14 amino acids. Trimming stripped 5 bases from V and 1 base from J, with 11 bases between. This clone was observed once. Documented treatment: oral pan-JAK inhibitor, 5-10 mg twice daily.

The TCR sequence derives from a human donor with alopecia areata. The input for sequencing was CD4+ T cells sorted from blood, taken at approximately week 50, from a patient treated with tofacitinib. This sequence joins TRBV28 and TRBJ2-5; tentatively, D is TRBD2 (6 bases). The CDR3 spells CASSPGGSQETQYF. Here the CDR3 DNA reads TGTGCCAGCAGTCCCGGGGGTTCCCAAGAGACCCAGTACTTC.